This T cell receptor beta chain was recorded in a study of identical twins. General study results and limits: Compared with models, monozygotic twins showed more out-of-frame TCR alpha sharing. Zero-insertion results could be subject to partial confounding by invariant MAIT and iNKT cells. Within beta out-of-frame sequences, the excess sharing observed between twins was weaker.

The sample holds a few counts of this clonotype. Its matching antigen is unknown. Unique molecular identifiers were in the cDNA, with template-switch universal primer binding. TCRdb re-derived calls from the 5' RACE reads in MiXCR, one entry per CDR3 protein. The sample includes roughly 570,000 distinct CDR3 sequences, around a tenth of them seen just once. The CDR3 consists of 15 residues. The germline V gene has CDR1 DFQATT and CDR2 SNEGSKA (reference sequence). Trimming shortened V by 4 bases and J by 0 bases, and 13 bases separated the two germline ends. These data were likewise used in another study, on yellow fever vaccine responses in identical twins.

This TCR was recovered from a woman aged 18-29 years in good health. The chain employs TRBV20-1 and TRBJ2-1, with D unclear. Source material: PBMCs. CDR3 protein: CSAKAGGDSYNEQFF. The CDR3 DNA reads TGCAGTGCTAAAGCCGGCGGAGACTCCTACAATGAGCAGTTCTTC.